The clone carrying this T cell receptor (beta chain) came up many times. One entry per CDR3 protein results from TCRdb running MiXCR on the 5' RACE reads. The sample yields 100,000 to 150,000 distinct CDR3 sequences, around 7.4% seen once. This record comes from a study of T cells after yellow fever vaccination. Trimming pared 4 bases from V and 0 bases from J, leaving 5 bases between. This CDR3 comprises 13 residues. From germline, CDR1 is SGHTA and CDR2 FQGNSA. Sequenced material: CD4+ T cells sorted from PBMCs, taken 10 days after the first yellow fever vaccination. This chain links TRBV7-2 with TRBJ2-3; D gene uncertain. The sequence was obtained from a man between 18 and 29 years old who received the YFV17D yellow fever vaccine. Written as DNA, the CDR3 is TGTGCCAGCAGCTCTATGAGCACAGATACGCAGTATTTT. Its translation: CASSSMSTDTQYF.